Shown below are 26 T cell receptor beta chains from a single sample sequenced in a study of shared clonotypes between healthy human individuals. Clones were sequenced by immunoSEQ multiplex PCR, and TCRdb holds only the in-frame ones, with some missing. The sample records 400,000 or so clones, 96% being singletons. The sequenced material came from memory CD8+ T cells sorted from blood. The subset here: CD45RO+ cells pooled with CCR7-negative TemRA cells. These receptors were collected from a man younger than 40 in good health.

This rearrangement joins TRBV30 to TRBJ2-5; a weak D match, TRBD2 (5 bases). With 8 bases removed from V and 5 bases from J, the gap between germline ends came to 12 bases. This CDR3 spans 11 amino acids. The germline V gene has CDR1 GTSNPN and CDR2 SVGIG (reference sequence). This chain's CDR3 is CAGEGGETQYF. The CDR3 DNA sequence: TGTGCCGGAGAGGGCGGGGAGACCCAGTACTTC.

This clone was seen a handful of times. The rearrangement joins TRBV10-3 to TRBJ1-1; 7 bases agree with TRBD1. Germline trimming cut 9 bases from V and 4 bases from J; bases unmatched to any gene: 11. Germline CDR1 reads ENHRY; CDR2 reads SYGVKD. The CDR3 has 14 amino acids. CDR3 residues: CAIAQGKGSTEAFF. The CDR3 DNA sequence: TGTGCCATTGCACAGGGGAAAGGGAGCACTGAAGCTTTCTTT.

This chain connects TRBV28 to TRBJ2-7; D might be TRBD1 (6 bases). The CDR3 runs 14 residues. Trimming took 4 bases from V and 0 from J, leaving 10 bases between them. Germline V CDR1 and CDR2: MDHEN, SYDVKM. The CDR3 DNA sequence: TGTGCCAGCAGTTCACTACAGGGCTCCTACGAGCAGTACTTC. Protein: CASSSLQGSYEQYF.

The CDR3 DNA reads TGCGCCAGCAGTGCCGTCGTGGGGAGCAATCAGCCCCAGCATTTT. This translates into CASSAVVGSNQPQHF. The rearrangement links TRBV10-2 to TRBJ1-5; D is uncertain. V gave up 4 bases and J gave up 1 base, with 11 bases separating them. The CDR3 has 15 residues. Looked up from germline, CDR1 is WSHSY and CDR2 is SAAADI.

The chain couples TRBV10-3 to TRBJ1-5; the match to TRBD1 covers 8 bases. CDR3 length equals 14 residues. The germline V gene encodes CDR1 ENHRY and CDR2 SYGVKD. The J segment lost 5 bases and the V segment lost 6 bases, leaving 6 bases of the junction unmatched. CDR3 amino acids: CAISAGGRDQPQHF. Here the CDR3 DNA reads TGTGCCATCAGCGCAGGGGGCCGGGATCAGCCCCAGCATTTT.

The rearrangement joins TRBV30 to TRBJ2-1; D remains ambiguous. Germline V gives CDR1 GTSNPN, CDR2 SVGIG (reference sequence). CDR3 length equals 11 residues. V dropped 3 bases and J dropped 6 bases, with 6 bases sitting between them. CDR3 protein: CAWREINEQFF. The DNA of the CDR3 is TGTGCCTGGAGGGAGATCAATGAGCAGTTCTTC.

Regarding this clone: The same CDR3 arises from other DNA sequences in this sample as well. This sequence joins TRBV18 and TRBJ2-1; D not resolved. Trimming removed 4 bases at V and 1 base at J, with 14 bases between. Germline V gene sequence: CDR1 KGHSH, CDR2 LQKENI. The CDR3 sequence is 16 residues long. The CDR3 DNA is TGTGCCAGCTCACTTCGGACCCGTGATTCCTACAATGAGCAGTTCTTC. Translation: CASSLRTRDSYNEQFF. Based on the CDR3 plus reference TRBV18 and TRBJ2-1, the full variable domain is NAGVMQNPRHLVRRRGQEARLRCSPMKGHSHVYWYRQLPEEGLKFMVYLQKENIIDESGMPKERFSAEFPKEGPSILRIQQVVRGDSAAYFCASSLRTRDSYNEQFFGPGTRLTVL.

This chain uses TRBV5-1 with TRBJ2-3; TRBD1 agrees at 7 bases. The CDR3 extends over 15 amino acids. Germline V gene data show CDR1 as SGHRS and CDR2 as YFSETQ. J was trimmed by 6 bases and V by 2 bases; bases with no gene match: 9. Written as DNA, the CDR3 is TGCGCCAGCAGCTTTAGACAGGGTGGCTGGGATACGCAGTATTTT. Amino acid sequence: CASSFRQGGWDTQYF. Based on the CDR3 plus reference TRBV5-1 and TRBJ2-3, the full variable domain is KAGVTQTPRYLIKTRGQQVTLSCSPISGHRSVSWYQQTPGQGLQFLFEYFSETQRNKGNFPGRFSGRQFSNSRSEMNVSTLELGDSALYLCASSFRQGGWDTQYFGPGTRLTVL.

The chain employs TRBV5-6 and TRBJ1-3; 7 bases align to TRBD1. V shed 4 bases and J 4 bases; nucleotides not matched to a gene: 14. The germline gives CDR1 SGHDT, CDR2 YYEEEE. The CDR3 contains 17 residues. CDR3 amino acids: CASSATPTGTVGNTIYF. The CDR3, as DNA: TGTGCCAGCAGCGCGACACCCACCGGGACAGTGGGAAACACCATATATTTT.

This chain links TRBV5-5 with TRBJ2-7; maybe TRBD1 (5 bases). The germline V gene encodes CDR1 SGHKS and CDR2 YYEKEE (reference sequence). V was clipped by 2 bases and J by 4 bases, with 16 bases between them. The CDR3 length is 15 residues. The CDR3, as DNA: TGTGCCAGCAGCTTCATCCAGGGAAGGGAATACGAGCAGTACTTC. This codes for CASSFIQGREYEQYF.

The V and J genes are TRBV11-1 and TRBJ2-5; D call uncertain. Per the germline V gene, CDR1 is SGHAT and CDR2 is FQDESV (reference sequence). V was trimmed by 2 bases and J by 2 bases, leaving 3 bases between them. CDR3 length: 12 amino acids. DNA for the CDR3: TGTGCCAGCAGCTTAAGGCAAGAGACCCAGTACTTC. Its protein product is CASSLRQETQYF. Drawing the rest from reference TRBV11-1 and TRBJ2-5, the complete variable domain is EAEVAQSPRYKITEKSQAVAFWCDPISGHATLYWYRQILGQGPELLVQFQDESVVDDSQLPKDRFSAERLKGVDSTLKIQPAELGDSAMYLCASSLRQETQYFGPGTRLLVL.

The chain employs TRBV5-8 and TRBJ1-3, with unresolved D. CDR3 length: 16 residues. Trimming stripped 5 bases from V and 1 base from J, with 16 bases between. CDR1 and CDR2 (germline): SGHTS, YDEGEE. The DNA of the CDR3 is TGTGCCAGCAGACGCCCCCCGAGAATTTCTGGAAACACCATATATTTT. This gives the protein CASRRPPRISGNTIYF. The full variable domain, rest sourced from reference TRBV5-8 and TRBJ1-3, is EAGVTQSPTHLIKTRGQQATLRCSPISGHTSVYWYQQALGLGLQFLLWYDEGEERNRGNFPPRFSGRQFPNYSSELNVNALELEDSALYLCASRRPPRISGNTIYFGEGSWLTVV.

The chain is built from TRBV25-1 and TRBJ2-3; possible D gene TRBD2, 6 bases. Trimming shortened V by 7 bases and J by 1 base, and 18 bases separated the two germline ends. The CDR3 length is 16 residues. Germline values: CDR1 MGHDK, CDR2 SYGVNS. The CDR3 protein is CASIPVSGEGTDTQYF. CDR3 sequence (DNA): TGTGCCAGCATCCCCGTATCGGGGGAGGGCACAGATACGCAGTATTTT.

The genes are TRBV7-6 and TRBJ1-3, with D perhaps TRBD1 (5 bases). The CDR3 contains 14 residues. V was cut by 2 bases and J by 12 bases, with 17 bases left in between. CDR1 is SGHVS and CDR2 is FNYEAQ in the germline V gene. The DNA for the CDR3 is TGTGCCAGCAGCTTACTGTCGGGGCCAGTAGACATATATTTT. Amino acid sequence: CASSLLSGPVDIYF.

The chain combines TRBV5-4 with TRBJ2-1; 10 bases are shared with TRBD2. The germline V gene encodes CDR1 SGHNT and CDR2 YYREEE (reference sequence). V was clipped by 3 bases and J by 6 bases; unmatched bases: 6. The CDR3 covers 15 residues. CDR3: CASSYPSGRSNEQFF. In DNA form, the CDR3 reads TGTGCCAGCAGCTACCCTAGCGGGAGATCCAATGAGCAGTTCTTC. The full variable domain, its missing parts supplied by reference TRBV5-4 and TRBJ2-1, is ETGVTQSPTHLIKTRGQQVTLRCSSQSGHNTVSWYQQALGQGPQFIFQYYREEENGRGNFPPRFSGLQFPNYSSELNVNALELDDSALYLCASSYPSGRSNEQFFGPGTRLTVL.

This chain links TRBV7-3 with TRBJ2-3; no clear D gene. Germline values: CDR1 SGHTA, CDR2 FQGTGA. The CDR3 extends over 13 amino acids. Trimming took 2 bases from V and 5 from J, leaving 8 bases between them. In nucleotides, the CDR3 is TGTGCCAGCAGCTTAGTGTTGGAAGATACGCAGTATTTT. This sequence encodes CASSLVLEDTQYF.

The V and J genes are TRBV5-1 and TRBJ2-7; 7 nucleotides agree with TRBD2. Germline V CDR1 and CDR2: SGHRS, YFSETQ. This CDR3 spans 18 amino acids. V trimming: 0 bases; J trimming: 0 bases; junction bases outside the gene matches: 12. CDR3 sequence (DNA): TGCGCCAGCAGCTTGGCCCAAGGATACCGGGACTACTCCTACGAGCAGTACTTC. It translates to CASSLAQGYRDYSYEQYF.

The rearrangement joins TRBV2 to TRBJ2-7; possibly TRBD2 for D (6 bases). This CDR3 region has 16 residues. The V gene lost 5 bases and the J gene lost 2 bases, with 19 bases spanning the gap. Germline CDR1 SNHLY, CDR2 FYNNEI. The CDR3 here is CASSSTLLAAPYEQYF. The CDR3 DNA reads TGTGCCAGCAGTTCAACCCTCTTAGCGGCCCCCTACGAGCAGTACTTC.

V and J are TRBV5-1 and TRBJ1-1, with D possibly matching TRBD1 (6 bases). The germline V gene encodes CDR1 SGHRS and CDR2 YFSETQ. V dropped 6 bases and J dropped 3 bases, with 15 bases sitting between them. The CDR3 consists of 14 residues. The CDR3 loop reads CASTLHRGDTEAFF. For the CDR3, the DNA is TGCGCCAGCACCCTTCATAGGGGGGACACTGAAGCTTTCTTT.

This clone was found a few times. In nucleotides, the CDR3 is TGCAGTGCTAGACACTATGGCTACACCTTC. Translating it yields CSARHYGYTF. The V gene is TRBV20-1, the J gene TRBJ1-2; unclear D gene. There are 10 residues in the CDR3. Germline CDR1 and CDR2: DFQATT and SNEGSKA (reference sequence). Trimming removed 2 bases from V and 3 bases from J, with 1 base in between.

J is TRBJ1-1 and V is TRBV27; D is undetermined. This CDR3 spans 14 amino acids. V was shortened by 3 bases and J by 0 bases, with 8 bases between the two germline ends. Germline V gives CDR1 MNHEY, CDR2 SMNVEV (reference sequence). As DNA, the CDR3 is TGTGCCAGCAGTTTTGTTGGGCTGAACACTGAAGCTTTCTTT. This gives the protein CASSFVGLNTEAFF.

V and J are TRBV28 and TRBJ1-1; TRBD1 is a possible D gene (6 bases). The CDR3 loop spans 14 amino acids. The V gene's germline CDR1 is MDHEN and CDR2 SYDVKM. Trimming stripped 5 bases from V and 3 bases from J, with 13 bases between. The CDR3 region is CASSPGGHYTEAFF. The CDR3 nucleotides read TGTGCCAGCAGTCCTGGGGGACACTACACTGAAGCTTTCTTT.

The count of this clone is one. The V call is TRBV7-9, the J call TRBJ1-2; tentatively, D is TRBD1 (5 bases). Trimming shortened V by 7 bases and J by 5 bases, and 23 bases separated the two germline ends. This CDR3 is built from 16 residues. Germline V gene lookup returns CDR1 SEHNR and CDR2 FQNEAQ (reference sequence). The CDR3 DNA follows: TGTGCCAGCATTTTCGCGGCGGGGACGGGTGGATATGGCTACACCTTC. It yields the protein CASIFAAGTGGYGYTF.

V gene TRBV4-1 combines with J gene TRBJ1-5, with D tentatively TRBD1 (6 bases). Germline V gene data show CDR1 as MGHRA and CDR2 as YSYEKL. V dropped 0 bases and J dropped 4 bases, with 10 bases sitting between them. The CDR3 is 15 amino acids. The CDR3 DNA follows: TGCGCCAGCAGCCAAGATTACCAGGGGAATCAGCCCCAGCATTTT. It translates to CASSQDYQGNQPQHF.

The chain couples TRBV6-1 to TRBJ2-7; 7 nucleotides agree with TRBD2. CDR1 MNHNS and CDR2 SASEGT come from the germline V gene. There are 14 residues in the CDR3. With 7 bases clipped from V and 8 bases from J, the junction kept 14 bases outside the gene matches. The DNA for the CDR3 is TGTGCCAGCAAAGCGGGACGCCTCGAGGAAAAGCAGTACTTC. Its translation is CASKAGRLEEKQYF.

The genes are TRBV6-1 and TRBJ2-7, with D possibly being TRBD2 (6 bases). The V and J ends lost 7 bases and 3 bases respectively, with 16 bases between them. The CDR3 contains 14 residues. Germline assignment: CDR1 MNHNS and CDR2 SASEGT. The CDR3 sequence: CASKAAGNYYEQYF. CDR3 coding DNA: TGTGCCAGCAAGGCGGCGGGGAATTACTACGAGCAGTACTTC.